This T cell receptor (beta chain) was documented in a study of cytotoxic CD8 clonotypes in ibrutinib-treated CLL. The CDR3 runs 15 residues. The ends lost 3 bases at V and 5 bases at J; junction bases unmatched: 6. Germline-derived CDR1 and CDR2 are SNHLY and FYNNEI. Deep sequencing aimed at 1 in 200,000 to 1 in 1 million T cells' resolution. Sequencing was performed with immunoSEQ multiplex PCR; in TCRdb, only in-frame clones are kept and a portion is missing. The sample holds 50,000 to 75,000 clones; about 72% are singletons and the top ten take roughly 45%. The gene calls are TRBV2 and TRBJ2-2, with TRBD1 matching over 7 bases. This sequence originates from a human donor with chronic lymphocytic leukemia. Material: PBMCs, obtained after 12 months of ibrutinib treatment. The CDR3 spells CASSEVRGKTGELFF. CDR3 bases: TGTGCCAGCAGTGAGGTCAGGGGGAAGACCGGGGAGCTGTTTTTT.